The clone carrying this T cell receptor beta chain has ten or more counts. Its antigen remains unknown. The germline gives CDR1 SGHVS, CDR2 FQNEAQ. With 5 bases removed from V and 1 base from J, the gap between germline ends came to 14 bases. This CDR3 comprises 15 residues. MiXCR, run by TCRdb on the reads, gives a single entry per CDR3 protein. The sample lists nearly 700,000 distinct CDR3 sequences, roughly a third seen once, with roughly 18% in the top ten. The entry originates in a study of T cell repertoires in cytomegalovirus infection. Study information: Public TCR beta signatures were indicative of both CMV infection and a matching HLA type. Study-wide findings and caveats: Ex vivo responses were dominated by HLA-C-restricted CMV-specific TCR beta clonotypes.

The chain recombines TRBV7-8 with TRBJ2-5; D is possibly TRBD1 (5 bases). The material was cultured PBMCs, obtained from culture after CMV antigen stimulation. This TCR came from a human donor in good health (CMV status not recorded). Some clones in this sample may be carry-over from other donors' samples. For the CDR3, the DNA is TGTGCCAGCAGCACCACCAGGGCCCCCCAAGAGACCCAGTACTTC. It specifies CASSTTRAPQETQYF.